This T cell receptor beta chain is drawn from a study of OX40 agonist ivuxolimab in advanced cancers. This clone is categorized as medium-sized. The antigen is undetermined. Whole-study findings and limits: Dosing at 0.1 to 3.0 mg/kg was accompanied by clonal expansion of CD4+ and CD8+ blood T cells by week 6.

The V and J ends lost 0 bases and 5 bases, in that order; junction bases with no gene match: 5. Germline assignment: CDR1 SGHNT and CDR2 YYREEE (reference sequence). The CDR3 runs to 15 residues. The protocol was immunoSEQ multiplex PCR, while the TCRdb copy is restricted to in-frame clones and leaves out a portion. The sample has about 60,000 clones, approximately 87% seen once. This clonotype was obtained from an adult with an advanced solid tumor such as melanoma, head and neck, liver or kidney cancer. The sample was CD4+ or CD8+ T cells sorted from blood, taken in a trial of the OX40 agonist ivuxolimab. This chain uses TRBV5-4 with TRBJ2-1, with TRBD1 matching 7 bases. The CDR3 bases are TGTGCCAGCAGCTTGGACGGGACAGACAACAATGAGCAGTTCTTC. This sequence encodes CASSLDGTDNNEQFF.